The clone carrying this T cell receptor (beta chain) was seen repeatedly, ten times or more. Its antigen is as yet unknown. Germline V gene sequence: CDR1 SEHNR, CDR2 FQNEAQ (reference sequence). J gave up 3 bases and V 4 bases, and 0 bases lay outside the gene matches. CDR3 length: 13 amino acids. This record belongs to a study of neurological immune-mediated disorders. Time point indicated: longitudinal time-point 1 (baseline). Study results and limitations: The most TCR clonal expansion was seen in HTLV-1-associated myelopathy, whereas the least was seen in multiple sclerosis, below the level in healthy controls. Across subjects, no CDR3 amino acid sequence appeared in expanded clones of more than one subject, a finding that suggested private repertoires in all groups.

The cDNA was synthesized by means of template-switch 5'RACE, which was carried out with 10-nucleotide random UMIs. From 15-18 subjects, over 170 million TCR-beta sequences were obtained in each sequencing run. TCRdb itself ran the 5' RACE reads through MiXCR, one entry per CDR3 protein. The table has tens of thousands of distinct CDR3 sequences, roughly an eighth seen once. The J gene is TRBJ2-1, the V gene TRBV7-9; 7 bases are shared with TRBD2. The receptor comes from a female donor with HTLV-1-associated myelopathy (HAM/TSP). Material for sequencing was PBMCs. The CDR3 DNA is TGTGCCAGCAGCTGGGGGGGCTACAATGAGCAGTTCTTC. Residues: CASSWGGYNEQFF.